This T cell receptor (beta chain) was sequenced in a study of T cells in Graves' hyperthyroidism and ophthalmopathy. CDR3 size: 16 residues. With V trimmed by 5 bases and J by 7 bases, 12 bases remained unmatched. Germline-derived CDR1 and CDR2 are SEHNR and FQNEAQ (reference sequence). Amplified TCR beta CDR3 regions derived from RNA transcripts. The HTBI primer set served for first-round RT-PCR of the TCR CDR3. MiXCR, run by TCRdb on the multiplex PCR reads, gives a single entry per CDR3 protein. Here the sample spans almost 600,000 distinct CDR3 sequences, approximately 15% being singletons. Sample: blood. This TCR was recovered from a woman aged 25 to 39 with Graves' hyperthyroidism that later progressed to Graves' ophthalmopathy. The V call is TRBV7-9, the J call TRBJ2-1; 9 nucleotides line up with TRBD2. CDR3 residues: CASSPPAWTSVNEQFF. For the CDR3, the DNA is TGTGCCAGCAGCCCCCCAGCCTGGACTAGCGTAAATGAGCAGTTCTTC. Using reference TRBV7-9 and TRBJ2-1 for the parts outside the CDR3, the full variable domain is DTGVSQNPRHKITKRGQNVTFRCDPISEHNRLYWYRQTLGQGPEFLTYFQNEAQLEKSRLLSDRFSAERPKGSFSTLEIQRTEQGDSAMYLCASSPPAWTSVNEQFFGPGTRLTVL.